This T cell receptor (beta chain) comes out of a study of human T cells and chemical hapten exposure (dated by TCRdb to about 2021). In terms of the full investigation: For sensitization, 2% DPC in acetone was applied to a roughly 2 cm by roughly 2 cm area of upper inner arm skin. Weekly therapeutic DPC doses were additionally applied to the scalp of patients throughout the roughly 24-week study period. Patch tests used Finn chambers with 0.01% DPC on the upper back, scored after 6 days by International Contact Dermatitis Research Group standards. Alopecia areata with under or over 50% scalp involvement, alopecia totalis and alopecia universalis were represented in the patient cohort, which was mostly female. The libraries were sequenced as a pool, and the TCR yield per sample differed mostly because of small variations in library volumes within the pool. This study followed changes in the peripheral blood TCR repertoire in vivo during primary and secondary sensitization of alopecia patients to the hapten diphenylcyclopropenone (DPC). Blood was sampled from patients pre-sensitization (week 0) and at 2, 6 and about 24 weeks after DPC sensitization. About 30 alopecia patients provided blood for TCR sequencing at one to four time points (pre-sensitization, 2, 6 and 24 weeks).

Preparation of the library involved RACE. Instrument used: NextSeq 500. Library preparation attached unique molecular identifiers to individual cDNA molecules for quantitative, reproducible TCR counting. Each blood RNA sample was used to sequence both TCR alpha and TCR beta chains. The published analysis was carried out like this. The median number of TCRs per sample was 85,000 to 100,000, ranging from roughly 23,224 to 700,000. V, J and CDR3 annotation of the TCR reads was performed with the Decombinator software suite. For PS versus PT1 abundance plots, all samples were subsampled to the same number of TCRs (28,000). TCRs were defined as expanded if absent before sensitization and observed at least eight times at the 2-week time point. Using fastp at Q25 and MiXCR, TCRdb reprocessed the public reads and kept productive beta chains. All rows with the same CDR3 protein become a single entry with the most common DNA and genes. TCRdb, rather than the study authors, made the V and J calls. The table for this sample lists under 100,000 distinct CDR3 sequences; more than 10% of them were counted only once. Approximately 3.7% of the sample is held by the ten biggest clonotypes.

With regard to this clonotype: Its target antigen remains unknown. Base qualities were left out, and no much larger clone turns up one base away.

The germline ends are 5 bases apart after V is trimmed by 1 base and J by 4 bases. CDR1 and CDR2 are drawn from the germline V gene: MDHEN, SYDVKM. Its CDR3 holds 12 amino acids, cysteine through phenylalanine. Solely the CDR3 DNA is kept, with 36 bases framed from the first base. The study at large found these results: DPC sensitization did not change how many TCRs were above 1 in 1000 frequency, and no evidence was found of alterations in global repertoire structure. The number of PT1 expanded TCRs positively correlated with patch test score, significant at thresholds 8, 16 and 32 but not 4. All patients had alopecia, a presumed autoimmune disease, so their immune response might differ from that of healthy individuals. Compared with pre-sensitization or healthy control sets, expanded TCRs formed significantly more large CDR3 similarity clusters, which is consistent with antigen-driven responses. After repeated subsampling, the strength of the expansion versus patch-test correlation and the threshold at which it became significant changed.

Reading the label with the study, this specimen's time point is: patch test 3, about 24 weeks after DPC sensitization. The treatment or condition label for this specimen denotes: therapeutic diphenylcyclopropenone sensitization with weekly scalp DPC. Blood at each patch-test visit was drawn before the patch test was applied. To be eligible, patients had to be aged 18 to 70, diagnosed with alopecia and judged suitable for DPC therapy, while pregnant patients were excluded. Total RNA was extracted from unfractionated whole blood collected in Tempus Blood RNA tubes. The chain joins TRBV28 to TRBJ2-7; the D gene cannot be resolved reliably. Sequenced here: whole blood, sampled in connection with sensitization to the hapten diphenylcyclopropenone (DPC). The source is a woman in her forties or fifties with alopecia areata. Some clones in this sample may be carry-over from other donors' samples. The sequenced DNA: TGTGCCAGCAGTTTATATTGGTACGAGCAGTACTTC. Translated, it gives CASSLYWYEQYF. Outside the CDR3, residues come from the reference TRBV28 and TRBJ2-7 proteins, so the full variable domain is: DVKVTQSSRYLVKRTGEKVFLECVQDMDHENMFWYRQDPGLGLRLIYFSYDVKMKEKGDIPEGYSVSREKKERFSLILESASTNQTSMYLCASSLYWYEQYFGPGTRLTVT.